This T cell receptor beta chain was identified during a study of CD8+ T cells in alopecia areata. The germline gives CDR1 SGDLS, CDR2 YYNGEE. With 0 bases removed from V and 0 bases from J, the gap between germline ends came to 6 bases. The length of the CDR3 is 14 residues. Findings and limits, study-wide: Mouse data revealed clearer TCR sharing than patient data did, a gap possibly tied to HLA. Just one nonresponder means the tie between baseline CD8+ expansion and response stays uncertain.

Noted treatment: oral pan-JAK inhibitor, 5-10 mg twice daily. CD4+ and CD8+ T cells were sorted from PBMCs stained for CD3, CD4 and CD8. This clone appeared once. Antigen unknown. RNA extraction and reverse transcription yielded cDNA as sequencing template. Profiled with immunoSEQ multiplex PCR; TCRdb holds only in-frame clones, not every one. This table holds fewer than 250,000 clones, approximately 47% found once. This specimen consisted of CD4+ T cells sorted from blood, obtained around week 36, from a patient treated with tofacitinib. This receptor was identified in a human donor with alopecia areata. The chain couples TRBV9 to TRBJ1-1, with D possibly being TRBD1 (5 bases). CDR3 loop: CASSVGQLNTEAFF. The CDR3 bases are TGTGCCAGCAGCGTAGGACAGTTGAACACTGAAGCTTTCTTT.